This T cell receptor (beta chain) was sequenced for a study of glioma-infiltrating T cells after dendritic cell vaccination. V shed 8 bases, J shed 1 base, and the junction held 6 bases outside the gene matches. The length of the CDR3 is 15 residues. Germline assignment: CDR1 SGHAT and CDR2 FQNNGV. Produced via immunoSEQ multiplex PCR; TCRdb's table is partial and in-frame only. The data hold approximately 46,000 clones, with 89% observed a single time. Noted time point: after dendritic cell vaccination, including at tumor progression/relapse. Selection required adequate fresh-frozen tumor tissue plus more than two years' survival data. No glioblastoma patient carried an isocitrate dehydrogenase mutation. Before vaccination, two weeks after the third vaccination, and at progression, PBMC were collected.

The sequence came from a human donor with glioblastoma. This chain connects TRBV11-2 to TRBJ2-2, with TRBD1 matching 8 bases. Sample: blood, taken after dendritic cell vaccination. CDR3 region: CASSLDRVNTGELFF. As DNA, the CDR3 is TGTGCCAGCTCCCTGGACAGGGTGAACACCGGGGAGCTGTTTTTT. Drawing the rest from reference TRBV11-2 and TRBJ2-2, the complete variable domain is EAGVAQSPRYKIIEKRQSVAFWCNPISGHATLYWYQQILGQGPKLLIQFQNNGVVDDSQLPKDRFSAERLKGVDSTLKIQPAKLEDSAVYLCASSLDRVNTGELFFGEGSRLTVL.